These 18 T cell receptor beta chains originate from one sample sequenced in a study of T cell repertoires in ileal Crohn's disease. Time point here: neoterminal ileum biopsy at postoperative endoscopy, about 6 months after surgery. Some clones are missing from TCRdb's copy, which holds only in-frame ones; the method was immunoSEQ multiplex PCR. This table has 2,000 to 2,500 clones, about nine tenths appearing once. The sample taken for sequencing was ileal tissue. Source of these receptors: an adult with Crohn's disease.

The chain is built from TRBV7-2 and TRBJ2-7; 9 positions match TRBD1. V shed 11 bases and J 2 bases; nucleotides not matched to a gene: 10. The germline gives CDR1 SGHTA, CDR2 FQGNSA. The CDR3 is 14 amino acids. CDR3: CAGGTGGSTYEQYF. The CDR3 DNA reads TGTGCCGGGGGAACAGGGGGCAGTACCTACGAGCAGTACTTC.

This chain's CDR3 is CASSLEGRNYNEQFF. The CDR3, as DNA: TGTGCCAGCAGCTTGGAGGGCAGGAATTACAATGAGCAGTTCTTC. V usage is TRBV5-6 and J usage is TRBJ2-1; D ambiguous. CDR3 length equals 15 residues. Germline assignment: CDR1 SGHDT and CDR2 YYEEEE. V lost 0 bases, J lost 4 bases, and 11 bases lay in between.

The chain recombines TRBV6-1 with TRBJ1-5; perhaps TRBD1 as D (6 bases). Looked up from germline, CDR1 is MNHNS and CDR2 is SASEGT. Trimming stripped 6 bases from V and 5 bases from J, with 17 bases between. The CDR3 contains 15 residues. The CDR3 coding sequence is TGTGCCAGCAGCGGGACCCGGGACACTGATCAGCCCCAGCATTTT. This gives the protein CASSGTRDTDQPQHF.

The genes are TRBV5-1 and TRBJ2-3, with D possibly TRBD1 on 6 matching bases. The V end was cut by 1 base, the J end by 1 base, with 10 bases between. This CDR3 is 15 amino acids long. Germline assignment: CDR1 SGHRS and CDR2 YFSETQ. The CDR3 sequence is CASSLRGMGTDTQYF. The DNA of the CDR3 is TGCGCCAGCAGCTTGAGGGGGATGGGCACAGATACGCAGTATTTT.

For this clone: The sample has other DNA sequences that encode this CDR3 too. The CDR3, as DNA: TGTGCCAGCAGCCCCACTACAGATACGCAGTATTTT. Translated: CASSPTTDTQYF. The chain has TRBV7-8 and TRBJ2-3; D unresolved. The CDR3 length is 12 residues. Germline V gives CDR1 SGHVS, CDR2 FQNEAQ. Trimming stripped 5 bases from V and 3 bases from J, with 6 bases between.

The chain has TRBV28 and TRBJ2-3; TRBD2 aligns across 12 bases. V lost 5 bases to trimming and J lost 6 bases; unmatched junction nucleotides: 9. Germline CDR1 reads MDHEN; CDR2 reads SYDVKM. The CDR3 extends over 16 amino acids. CDR3 residues: CASSTPPSGGADTQYF. The CDR3 bases are TGTGCCAGCAGTACCCCGCCTAGCGGGGGGGCGGATACGCAGTATTTT.

The CDR3 sequence: CASSLRGGQETQYF. The CDR3 DNA reads as TGTGCCAGCAGCCTCCGGGGGGGGCAAGAGACCCAGTACTTC. V usage is TRBV25-1 and J usage is TRBJ2-5; 8 nucleotides match TRBD2. The CDR3 extends over 14 amino acids. V trimming: 6 bases; J trimming: 2 bases; junction bases outside the gene matches: 5. The germline CDR1 and CDR2 sequences are MGHDK and SYGVNS.

The V and J genes are TRBV28 and TRBJ1-4; D is possibly TRBD1 (5 bases). CDR3 length: 15 amino acids. Germline CDR1 MDHEN, CDR2 SYDVKM. V lost 1 base to trimming and J lost 8 bases, with 14 bases between them. DNA of the CDR3: TGTGCCAGCAGTTTATTCCGGGGGACGTTGGAAAAACTGTTTTTT. Protein: CASSLFRGTLEKLFF.

V is TRBV28 and J is TRBJ1-1; no reliable D call. V lost 5 bases and J lost 0, with 10 bases in between. This CDR3 is 14 amino acids long. Germline V CDR1 and CDR2: MDHEN, SYDVKM. This CDR3 is CASSGDWMNTEAFF. The DNA for the CDR3 is TGTGCCAGCAGTGGGGATTGGATGAACACTGAAGCTTTCTTT.

The rearrangement joins TRBV10-3 to TRBJ2-3, with a tentative D call TRBD1 (6 bases). Germline CDR1 is ENHRY and CDR2 is SYGVKD. Trimming left V 6 bases short and J 0 bases short, with 16 bases between. The CDR3 consists of 16 residues. The CDR3 sequence is CAIRAWTDPSTDTQYF. Written as DNA, the CDR3 is TGTGCCATCAGAGCTTGGACAGACCCTAGCACAGATACGCAGTATTTT.

This clone was detected a few times. The V call is TRBV30, the J call TRBJ1-1; no clear D gene. The V gene's germline CDR1 is GTSNPN and CDR2 SVGIG (reference sequence). The CDR3 extends over 13 amino acids. The ends were cut back, 3 bases at V and 2 bases at J, with 10 bases in the middle. CDR3 sequence: CAWRQATNTEAFF. The CDR3 coding sequence is TGTGCCTGGAGGCAGGCTACTAACACTGAAGCTTTCTTT.

The V and J genes are TRBV6-1 and TRBJ1-5; D is uncertain. The CDR3 is 14 amino acids. Looked up from germline, CDR1 is MNHNS and CDR2 is SASEGT. V lost 6 bases and J 0 bases, leaving 9 bases between the germline ends. CDR3 in DNA: TGTGCCAGCAGAGCGGTAATTAGCAATCAGCCCCAGCATTTT. Its protein product is CASRAVISNQPQHF.

The rearrangement links TRBV5-8 to TRBJ2-1, with D hard to call. The CDR3 is 14 amino acids. CDR1 and CDR2 (germline): SGHTS, YDEGEE. V was clipped by 6 bases and J by 7 bases, with 17 bases between them. The CDR3 bases are TGTGCCAGCACCATCGTGGTGTCCGGGAATGAGCAGTTCTTC. Its translation: CASTIVVSGNEQFF.

The CDR3 protein is CASIKQGAPHYGYTF. The CDR3 bases are TGTGCCAGCATCAAACAGGGGGCTCCCCACTATGGCTACACCTTC. The chain carries TRBV5-4 and TRBJ1-2; 9 bases are shared with TRBD1. Germline CDR1 and CDR2: SGHNT and YYREEE (reference sequence). This CDR3 contains 15 residues. Losses at the gene ends were 6 bases for V and 3 bases for J; bases not matched to a gene: 9. Together with reference TRBV5-4 and TRBJ1-2, the CDR3 gives the full variable domain: ETGVTQSPTHLIKTRGQQVTLRCSSQSGHNTVSWYQQALGQGPQFIFQYYREEENGRGNFPPRFSGLQFPNYSSELNVNALELDDSALYLCASIKQGAPHYGYTFGSGTRLTVV.

The rearrangement joins TRBV10-3 to TRBJ2-5; possibly TRBD1 for D (6 bases). Trimming shortened V by 2 bases and J by 4 bases, and 11 bases separated the two germline ends. The CDR3 extends over 14 amino acids. The germline gives CDR1 ENHRY, CDR2 SYGVKD. CDR3 loop: CAISEGGETETQYF. CDR3 sequence (DNA): TGTGCCATCAGTGAGGGGGGCGAAACAGAGACCCAGTACTTC.

This chain links TRBV28 with TRBJ1-2; D gene ambiguous. The germline V and J ends were trimmed by 4 bases and 4 bases, with 16 bases remaining between them. The CDR3 loop spans 15 amino acids. CDR1 and CDR2 from the germline V gene are MDHEN and SYDVKM. CDR3 sequence (DNA): TGTGCCAGCAGTTCCCCGGACGGCGGAATCTATGGCTACACCTTC. Translation gives CASSSPDGGIYGYTF.

The rearrangement joins TRBV5-3 to TRBJ2-1; TRBD1 aligns across 10 bases. TRBV5-3 is an ORF, with its function uncertain. This CDR3 contains 18 residues. The ends lost 4 bases at V and 3 bases at J; junction bases unmatched: 13. CDR3 coding DNA: TGTGCCAGAAGCCTCCTATCTTCCCGGGACAGGGGCTACAATGAGCAGTTCTTC. It codes for CARSLLSSRDRGYNEQFF.

The chain is built from TRBV5-4 and TRBJ1-5; D remains ambiguous. The germline V and J ends were trimmed by 0 bases and 4 bases, with 14 bases remaining between them. The CDR3 runs to 16 residues. CDR1 and CDR2 (germline): SGHNT, YYREEE (reference sequence). This chain's CDR3 is CASSLEGGLENQPQHF. CDR3 DNA sequence: TGTGCCAGCAGCTTGGAGGGAGGGTTAGAAAATCAGCCCCAGCATTTT.